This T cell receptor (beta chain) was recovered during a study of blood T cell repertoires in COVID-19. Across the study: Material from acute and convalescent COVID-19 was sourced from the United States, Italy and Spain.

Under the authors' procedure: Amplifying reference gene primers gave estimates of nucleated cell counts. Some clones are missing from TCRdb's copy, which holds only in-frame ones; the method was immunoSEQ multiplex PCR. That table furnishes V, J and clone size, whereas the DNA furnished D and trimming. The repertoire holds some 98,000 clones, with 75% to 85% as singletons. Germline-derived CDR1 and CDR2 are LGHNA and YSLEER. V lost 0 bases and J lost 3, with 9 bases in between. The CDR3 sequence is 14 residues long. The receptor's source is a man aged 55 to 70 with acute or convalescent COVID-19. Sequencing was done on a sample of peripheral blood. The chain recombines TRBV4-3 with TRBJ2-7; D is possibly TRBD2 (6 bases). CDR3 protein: CASSQDRGNYEQYF. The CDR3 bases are TGCGCCAGCAGCCAAGACCGGGGGAACTACGAGCAGTACTTC.